The present T cell receptor beta chain was sequenced within a study (dated by TCRdb to 2015 to 2016). The germline V gene (reference sequence) yields SEHNR for CDR1 and FQNEAQ for CDR2. Inclusive of the bounding cysteine and phenylalanine, the CDR3 is 14 residues long. Of all the DNA, just the CDR3 is kept, 42 bases in frame from base 1. V and J are trimmed by 1 base and 7 bases, and the gene matches miss 5 bases of the junction. About this clonotype: Its binding antigen is unknown. One base away there is no much larger clone; base qualities are not given.

The method was RT-PCR. Sequencer: Illumina MiSeq. In-frame beta chains were kept once TCRdb had trimmed the public reads at Q25 with fastp and called clones with MiXCR. Rows matching on CDR3 protein sequence are summarized as one entry with the most common DNA and genes. This sample is represented by around 700,000 distinct CDR3 sequences; 14% of them were singletons. The top ten clones comprise about 3.9% of the sample. Rearrangement joined TRBV7-9 to TRBJ1-2, with TRBD1 matching 8 junction bases. This clonotype originated in a female donor in good health, serving as a healthy control. The sequencing sample was made of memory CD4+ T cells from blood. The sequence in DNA is TGTGCCAGCAGCTTAGGAGGCCAGGGGGCTGGCTACACCTTC. Translated, this is CASSLGGQGAGYTF.